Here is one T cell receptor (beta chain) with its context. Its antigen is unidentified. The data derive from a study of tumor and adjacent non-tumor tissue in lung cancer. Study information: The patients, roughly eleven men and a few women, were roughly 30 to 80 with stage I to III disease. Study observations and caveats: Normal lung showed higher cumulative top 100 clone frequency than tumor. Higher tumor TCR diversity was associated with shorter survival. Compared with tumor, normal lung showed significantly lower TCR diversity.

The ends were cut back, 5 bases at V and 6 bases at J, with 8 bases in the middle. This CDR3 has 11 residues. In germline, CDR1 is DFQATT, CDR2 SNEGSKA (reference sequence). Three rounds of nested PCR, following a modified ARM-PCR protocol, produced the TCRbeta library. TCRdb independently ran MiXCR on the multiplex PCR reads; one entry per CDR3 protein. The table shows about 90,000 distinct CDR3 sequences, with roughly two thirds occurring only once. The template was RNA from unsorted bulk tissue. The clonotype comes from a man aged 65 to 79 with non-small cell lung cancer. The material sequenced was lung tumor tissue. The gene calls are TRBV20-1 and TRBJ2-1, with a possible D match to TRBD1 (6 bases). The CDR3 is CSALDSNEQFF. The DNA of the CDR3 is TGCAGTGCTCTGGACAGCAATGAGCAGTTCTTC.